These 21 T cell receptor beta chains originate from one sample sequenced in a study of shared clonotypes between healthy human individuals. Only in-frame clones appear in the TCRdb table, and some are missing; sequencing was by immunoSEQ multiplex PCR. The sample shows about 300,000 clones, under 80% of them seen only once. Sequencing was carried out using memory CD4+ T cells sorted from blood. Indicated subset: CD45RA-negative fraction. All receptors come from a man younger than 40 in good health.

The rearrangement links TRBV29-1 to TRBJ2-7; 7 nucleotides align to TRBD1. CDR1 SQVTM and CDR2 ANQGSEA come from the germline V gene. The CDR3 contains 13 residues. Trimming at V came to 5 bases and at J to 6 bases, leaving 10 bases not matched to a gene. DNA for the CDR3: TGCAGCGTTCAAAGCCGACAGGGAAGCGAGCAGTACTTC. Encoded protein: CSVQSRQGSEQYF.

The chain links TRBV18 to TRBJ2-3; tentatively, D is TRBD2 (6 bases). The CDR3 totals 15 residues. CDR1 KGHSH and CDR2 LQKENI come from the germline V gene. Trimming removed 1 base from V and 6 bases from J, with 14 bases in between. The CDR3 is CASSPLLGAGDTQYF. In DNA form, the CDR3 reads TGTGCCAGCTCACCACTTCTCGGGGCGGGGGATACGCAGTATTTT.

Comment on this clone: Distinct nucleotide sequences in the sample also encode this CDR3. This rearrangement joins TRBV9 to TRBJ1-5, with D maybe TRBD1 (5 bases). Germline loops: CDR1 SGDLS, CDR2 YYNGEE. This CDR3 region has 15 residues. Trimming pared 4 bases from V and 6 bases from J, leaving 17 bases between. This chain's CDR3 is CASSPDPTGTQPQHF. CDR3 bases: TGTGCCAGCAGCCCAGACCCGACTGGGACTCAGCCCCAGCATTTT.

The table lists this clone with a few counts. This chain links TRBV7-2 with TRBJ1-1; 10 bases match TRBD1. This CDR3 is built from 16 residues. J lost 0 bases, V lost 7 bases, and 8 bases had no gene match. Per the germline V gene, CDR1 is SGHTA and CDR2 is FQGNSA. As DNA, the CDR3 is TGTGCCAGCACCCACGACAGGGGGCGTTTGAACACTGAAGCTTTCTTT. Translating gives CASTHDRGRLNTEAFF.

The chain uses TRBV6-1 and TRBJ2-1; 10 bases are a match to TRBD1. Germline CDR1 MNHNS, CDR2 SASEGT. The CDR3 has 15 amino acids. The ends lost 8 bases at V and 4 bases at J; junction bases unmatched: 8. This CDR3 is CASGRQGARYNEQFF. Here the CDR3 DNA reads TGTGCCAGCGGACGACAGGGGGCGAGGTACAATGAGCAGTTCTTC.

Of note for this clone: The sample contains more than one DNA sequence encoding this CDR3. The V and J genes are TRBV5-1 and TRBJ2-3, with D tentatively TRBD2 (6 bases). V was clipped by 0 bases and J by 0 bases, with 11 bases between them. CDR1 SGHRS and CDR2 YFSETQ come from the germline V gene. The CDR3 is 16 amino acids. Here the CDR3 reads CASSLDAGLSTDTQYF. In nucleotides, the CDR3 is TGCGCCAGCAGCTTGGATGCGGGATTGAGCACAGATACGCAGTATTTT. Looking up the rest from reference TRBV5-1 and TRBJ2-3 gives the full variable domain: KAGVTQTPRYLIKTRGQQVTLSCSPISGHRSVSWYQQTPGQGLQFLFEYFSETQRNKGNFPGRFSGRQFSNSRSEMNVSTLELGDSALYLCASSLDAGLSTDTQYFGPGTRLTVL.

The CDR3 protein is CASSLRSVGSYEQFF. CDR3 in DNA: TGTGCCAGCAGCTTAAGGTCCGTAGGTTCCTATGAGCAGTTCTTC. The chain joins TRBV7-2 to TRBJ2-1, with D uncertain. Germline-derived CDR1 and CDR2 are SGHTA and FQGNSA. The V and J ends lost 2 bases and 8 bases respectively, with 16 bases between them. The CDR3 has 15 amino acids.

The gene calls are TRBV18 and TRBJ2-4, with 7 bases identical to TRBD2. The V segment lost 5 bases and the J segment 1 base; nucleotides outside the gene matches: 20. In germline, CDR1 is KGHSH, CDR2 LQKENI. CDR3 length: 20 amino acids. The CDR3 DNA reads TGTGCCAGCTCAGCCTCCGGGGGGAGCAGAGATAATAGGGCCAAAAACATTCAGTACTTC. This gives the protein CASSASGGSRDNRAKNIQYF. The entire variable domain, with the rest obtained from reference TRBV18 and TRBJ2-4, is as follows: NAGVMQNPRHLVRRRGQEARLRCSPMKGHSHVYWYRQLPEEGLKFMVYLQKENIIDESGMPKERFSAEFPKEGPSILRIQQVVRGDSAAYFCASSASGGSRDNRAKNIQYFGAGTRLSVL.

V and J are TRBV10-3 and TRBJ2-1; TRBD2 might be the D (5 bases). Trimming removed 2 bases at V and 12 bases at J, with 11 bases between. Germline CDR1 is ENHRY and CDR2 is SYGVKD. The CDR3 consists of 12 residues. As DNA, the CDR3 is TGTGCCATCAGTGAGGGACTGCCTCGGCAGTTCTTC. Its protein product is CAISEGLPRQFF.

The rearrangement joins TRBV9 to TRBJ2-5; D gene ambiguous. This CDR3 is 14 amino acids long. CDR1 is SGDLS, CDR2 YYNGEE, per germline. V gave up 0 bases and J gave up 5 bases, with 11 bases separating them. Here the CDR3 reads CASSVGVSQETQYF. CDR3 nucleotide sequence: TGTGCCAGCAGCGTAGGAGTTAGCCAGGAGACCCAGTACTTC. The full variable domain, its missing parts supplied by reference TRBV9 and TRBJ2-5, is DSGVTQTPKHLITATGQRVTLRCSPRSGDLSVYWYQQSLDQGLQFLIQYYNGEERAKGNILERFSAQQFPDLHSELNLSSLELGDSALYFCASSVGVSQETQYFGPGTRLLVL.

This sequence joins TRBV5-5 and TRBJ1-5; TRBD1 might be the D (5 bases). Germline V gene data show CDR1 as SGHKS and CDR2 as YYEKEE (reference sequence). This CDR3 has 15 amino acids. The V gene lost 2 bases and the J gene lost 5 bases, with 14 bases spanning the gap. This CDR3 is CASSLRGIADQPQHF. In DNA, the CDR3 is TGTGCCAGCAGCTTACGGGGGATCGCTGATCAGCCCCAGCATTTT.

The chain joins TRBV9 to TRBJ1-5; a weak D match, TRBD1 (6 bases). From germline, CDR1 is SGDLS and CDR2 YYNGEE. V lost 5 bases, J lost 5 bases, and 11 bases lay in between. This CDR3 contains 13 residues. CDR3 in DNA: TGTGCCAGCAGTACAGGGACGGATCAGCCCCAGCATTTT. The encoded protein is CASSTGTDQPQHF.

This chain connects TRBV5-5 to TRBJ2-1, with 16 bases lining up with TRBD2. Germline trimming cut 4 bases from V and 6 bases from J; bases unmatched to any gene: 7. This CDR3 region has 17 residues. CDR1 SGHKS and CDR2 YYEKEE come from the germline V gene (reference sequence). As DNA, the CDR3 is TGTGCCAGCAGCGGACCGGGACTAGCGGGAGGGCGCAATGAGCAGTTCTTC. Its protein product is CASSGPGLAGGRNEQFF.

This clone was detected only a few times. The chain is built from TRBV7-9 and TRBJ1-3; TRBD1 agrees at 7 bases. Germline loops: CDR1 SEHNR, CDR2 FQNEAQ (reference sequence). The CDR3 has 14 residues. Trimming at V came to 7 bases and at J to 3 bases, leaving 6 bases not matched to a gene. DNA of the CDR3: TGTGCCAGCACTGGGGACAGTTTTGGAAACACCATATATTTT. Its protein is CASTGDSFGNTIYF.

The chain employs TRBV19 and TRBJ2-2, with TRBD2 identical over 10 bases. Germline assignment: CDR1 LNHDA and CDR2 SQIVND (reference sequence). V lost 7 bases, J lost 0 bases, and 5 bases stayed unmatched. This CDR3 region has 16 residues. In DNA form, the CDR3 reads TGTGCCAGTAAAGCGGGAGGGCACCCGAACACCGGGGAGCTGTTTTTT. Encoded protein: CASKAGGHPNTGELFF.

The chain is built from TRBV4-3 and TRBJ2-3; D gene unclear. The V and J ends lost 4 bases and 3 bases respectively, with 8 bases between them. CDR3 length: 13 residues. Per the germline V gene, CDR1 is LGHNA and CDR2 is YSLEER. CDR3 sequence reads: CASSPMRTDTQYF. The CDR3, as DNA: TGCGCCAGCAGCCCTATGAGGACAGATACGCAGTATTTT.

Details on this clone: Other DNA sequences in the sample encode the same CDR3. This chain connects TRBV4-3 to TRBJ1-2; 7 nucleotides align to TRBD1. The J segment lost 2 bases and the V segment lost 0 bases, leaving 6 bases of the junction unmatched. The CDR3 extends over 16 amino acids. Germline assignment: CDR1 LGHNA and CDR2 YSLEER. CDR3 protein: CASSQDPQGGNYGYTF. CDR3 DNA: TGCGCCAGCAGCCAAGATCCGCAGGGGGGAAACTATGGCTACACCTTC.

The V call is TRBV9, the J call TRBJ2-5; 7 nucleotides agree with TRBD1. The ends lost 4 bases at V and 6 bases at J; junction bases unmatched: 9. Germline CDR1 reads SGDLS; CDR2 reads YYNGEE. The CDR3 is 14 amino acids. The CDR3 DNA reads as TGTGCCAGCAGCTTCCAGGGGACAGAAAAGACCCAGTACTTC. Its protein product is CASSFQGTEKTQYF.

This clone was seen a handful of times. V is TRBV9 and J is TRBJ1-2, with unresolved D. V was clipped by 0 bases and J by 6 bases, with 12 bases between them. This CDR3 has 14 amino acids. CDR1 is SGDLS and CDR2 is YYNGEE in the germline V gene. In nucleotides, the CDR3 is TGTGCCAGCAGCGTAGTGGGTCAGGTGGATGGCTACACCTTC. It codes for CASSVVGQVDGYTF.

This chain links TRBV6-6 with TRBJ2-7, with TRBD2 identical over 15 bases. V gave up 5 bases and J gave up 4 bases; unmatched junction bases: 6. The germline V gene encodes CDR1 MNHNY and CDR2 SVGAGI (reference sequence). This CDR3 has 16 residues. The CDR3 is CASSPAGLAGGYEQYF. CDR3 DNA: TGTGCCAGCAGTCCCGCTGGACTAGCGGGAGGGTACGAGCAGTACTTC.

The chain is built from TRBV9 and TRBJ2-3; D possibly corresponds to TRBD2 (5 bases). The CDR3 covers 14 residues. Between the trimmed V and J ends, which lost 4 bases and 5 bases, there was a span of 14 bases. Looked up from germline, CDR1 is SGDLS and CDR2 is YYNGEE. CDR3 coding DNA: TGTGCCAGCAGCCGTGGACTTACCTTAGATACGCAGTATTTT. Translation: CASSRGLTLDTQYF. The entire variable domain, with the rest obtained from reference TRBV9 and TRBJ2-3, is as follows: DSGVTQTPKHLITATGQRVTLRCSPRSGDLSVYWYQQSLDQGLQFLIQYYNGEERAKGNILERFSAQQFPDLHSELNLSSLELGDSALYFCASSRGLTLDTQYFGPGTRLTVL.